This entry lists 19 T cell receptor beta chains sequenced from one sample in a study of blood T cell repertoires in COVID-19. The method was immunoSEQ multiplex PCR; TCRdb's version includes in-frame clones alone and lacks a portion of them. The table records over 200,000 clones, roughly 86% of them present only once. Source material: peripheral blood. Source of these receptors: a woman in her sixties with acute or convalescent COVID-19.

The chain combines TRBV7-9 with TRBJ2-2, with D hard to call. Germline values: CDR1 SEHNR, CDR2 FQNEAQ (reference sequence). The CDR3 contains 16 residues. The V end was cut by 5 bases, the J end by 4 bases, with 17 bases between. CDR3 nucleotide sequence: TGTGCCAGCAGCCCCCCTTCGAGGCGTTCCACCGGGGAGCTGTTTTTT. Protein sequence: CASSPPSRRSTGELFF.

CDR3 protein: CASSQRNPGNSPLHF. The CDR3 coding sequence is TGTGCCAGCAGCCAAAGGAATCCAGGAAATTCACCCCTCCACTTT. V gene TRBV4-2 combines with J gene TRBJ1-6; D ambiguous. V gave up 2 bases and J gave up 7 bases, with 12 bases separating them. The CDR3 contains 15 residues. Germline V gene lookup returns CDR1 LGHNA and CDR2 YNFKEQ.

The chain has TRBV3-1 (or the pseudogene TRBV3-2) and TRBJ1-2; a weak D match, TRBD1 (6 bases). V lost 2 bases and J lost 3, with 16 bases in between. Germline-derived CDR1 and CDR2 are LGHDT and YNNKEL (reference sequence). CDR3 length equals 16 residues. This chain's CDR3 is CASSQLNRAGHYGYTF. Here the CDR3 DNA reads TGTGCCAGCAGCCAATTAAACAGGGCTGGACACTATGGCTACACCTTC.

This chain links TRBV18 with TRBJ2-2, with 8 bases lining up with TRBD1. V lost 6 bases and J lost 6; bases outside the gene matches: 9. There are 15 residues in the CDR3. Germline CDR1 and CDR2: KGHSH and LQKENI. CDR3 sequence reads: CASSQPGQDAGELFF. As DNA, the CDR3 is TGTGCCAGCTCCCAACCGGGACAGGACGCCGGGGAGCTGTTTTTT.

V is TRBV28 and J is TRBJ2-7; tentatively, D is TRBD2 (8 bases). Trimming left V 3 bases short and J 10 bases short, with 16 bases between. The germline gives CDR1 MDHEN, CDR2 SYDVKM. The CDR3 has 13 amino acids. CDR3 region: CASSLGLGGGQYF. CDR3 DNA: TGTGCCAGCAGTTTGGGACTAGGGGGCGGACAGTACTTC. Full variable domain (missing parts from reference TRBV28 and TRBJ2-7): DVKVTQSSRYLVKRTGEKVFLECVQDMDHENMFWYRQDPGLGLRLIYFSYDVKMKEKGDIPEGYSVSREKKERFSLILESASTNQTSMYLCASSLGLGGGQYFGPGTRLTVT.

The J gene is TRBJ2-7, the V gene TRBV21-1; TRBD1 is the table's D call and was not checked against the DNA. TRBV21-1 represents a pseudogene. The CDR3 has 18 residues. CDR3 sequence (DNA): TGTGCCAGCAGCAAAGGTCCCCCTAGGGACAAAGCCCCCTACGAGCAGTACTTC. Translation: CASSKGPPRDKAPYEQYF.

V usage is TRBV30 and J usage is TRBJ1-2, with TRBD1 matching 10 bases. The CDR3 is made up of 16 amino acids. Germline V gene data show CDR1 as GTSNPN and CDR2 as SVGIG (reference sequence). Germline trimming cut 0 bases from V and 4 bases from J; bases unmatched to any gene: 8. CDR3 loop: CAWSVREGTGVYGYTF. The DNA of the CDR3 is TGTGCCTGGAGTGTCCGTGAGGGGACAGGGGTCTATGGCTACACCTTC.

The chain has TRBV18 and TRBJ1-1; 7 nucleotides align to TRBD1. The CDR3 sequence is 13 residues long. The V segment lost 6 bases and the J segment 12 bases; nucleotides outside the gene matches: 13. The germline gives CDR1 KGHSH, CDR2 LQKENI. CDR3 sequence reads: CASSAEGARRSFF. DNA for the CDR3: TGTGCCAGCTCGGCAGAGGGGGCCCGCCGGTCTTTCTTT.

Notes on this clone: The sample has other DNA sequences that encode this CDR3 too. CDR3 nucleotide sequence: TGTGCCAGCAGTTACTCGAGAAACACTGAAGCTTTCTTT. It codes for CASSYSRNTEAFF. The rearrangement uses TRBV6-5 and TRBJ1-1; D remains ambiguous. The CDR3 has 13 residues. The V gene's germline CDR1 is MNHEY and CDR2 SVGAGI. V was shortened by 0 bases and J by 2 bases, with 4 bases between the two germline ends.

This chain joins TRBV5-1 and TRBJ1-1; D may be TRBD1 (6 bases). Per germline, CDR1 SGHRS and CDR2 YFSETQ. With 8 bases removed from V and 6 bases from J, the gap between germline ends came to 11 bases. This CDR3 region has 11 residues. The CDR3 loop is CASRGLAEAFF. DNA of the CDR3: TGCGCCAGTAGGGGGTTGGCTGAAGCTTTCTTT.

The genes are TRBV18 and TRBJ1-1; D not certain. V lost 2 bases and J 3 bases, leaving 10 bases between the germline ends. Germline values: CDR1 KGHSH, CDR2 LQKENI. The CDR3 covers 14 residues. The CDR3 coding sequence is TGTGCCAGCTCACCATTTAGCAGTTACACTGAAGCTTTCTTT. Translating it yields CASSPFSSYTEAFF.

The rearrangement links TRBV19 to TRBJ2-1, with a weak D call TRBD2 (6 bases). The CDR3 totals 14 residues. In germline, CDR1 is LNHDA, CDR2 SQIVND (reference sequence). The V end lost 1 base, the J end lost 7 bases, and 11 bases lay between the germline ends. The CDR3 loop is CASSIAGESNEQFF. Here the CDR3 DNA reads TGTGCCAGTAGTATAGCGGGAGAAAGTAATGAGCAGTTCTTC.

The chain has TRBV5-5 and TRBJ2-3; D may be TRBD2 (5 bases). V lost 3 bases to trimming and J lost 4 bases, with 15 bases between them. Germline CDR1 reads SGHKS; CDR2 reads YYEKEE (reference sequence). This CDR3 contains 15 residues. This chain's CDR3 is CASSSNGNRADTQYF. In nucleotides, the CDR3 is TGTGCCAGCAGCTCTAACGGGAATAGAGCAGATACGCAGTATTTT.

V usage is TRBV3-1 (or the pseudogene TRBV3-2) and J usage is TRBJ1-6; D unresolved. CDR3 length: 15 amino acids. The germline V and J ends were trimmed by 2 bases and 0 bases, with 5 bases remaining between them. Germline assignment: CDR1 LGHDT and CDR2 YNNKEL (reference sequence). The CDR3 DNA follows: TGTGCCAGCAGCCAACGGAGCTCCTATAATTCACCCCTCCACTTT. This gives the protein CASSQRSSYNSPLHF.

V gene TRBV5-4 combines with J gene TRBJ2-7, with 12 bases fitting TRBD2. This CDR3 has 15 amino acids. CDR1 SGHNT and CDR2 YYREEE come from the germline V gene (reference sequence). Trimming removed 0 bases from V and 6 bases from J; junction bases left unmatched: 4. The CDR3 sequence is CASSLGLAGVSEQYF. The CDR3 bases are TGTGCCAGCAGCTTGGGACTAGCGGGAGTGTCCGAGCAGTACTTC.

The genes are TRBV27 and TRBJ2-3; 10 bases are a match to TRBD2. V dropped 4 bases and J dropped 0; count of bases not matched to a gene: 19. The CDR3 runs 21 residues. Germline assignment: CDR1 MNHEY and CDR2 SMNVEV (reference sequence). The CDR3 spells CASSSSGSGTSDLPSTDTQYF. CDR3 in DNA: TGTGCCAGCAGTTCCTCGGGTAGTGGGACTAGCGATTTGCCTAGCACAGATACGCAGTATTTT.

This clone was seen only once. CDR3 sequence: CASSDRTGEIKPQHF. CDR3 nucleotides: TGTGCCAGCAGTGACCGGACAGGGGAAATCAAGCCCCAGCATTTT. The chain joins TRBV28 to TRBJ1-5; 9 bases line up with TRBD1. J gave up 8 bases and V 5 bases, and 10 bases lay outside the gene matches. The V gene's germline CDR1 is MDHEN and CDR2 SYDVKM. The CDR3 has 15 amino acids.

The rearrangement links TRBV27 to TRBJ1-1, with TRBD1 matching 7 bases. V was clipped by 5 bases and J by 5 bases; unmatched bases: 14. The CDR3 loop spans 16 amino acids. The V gene's germline CDR1 is MNHEY and CDR2 SMNVEV (reference sequence). CDR3 coding DNA: TGTGCCAGCAGTCCTCGCCTACAGGGGACGAGAACTGAAGCTTTCTTT. Translated, it gives CASSPRLQGTRTEAFF.

The CDR3 DNA sequence: TGTGCCAGCAGTTTAGTACTCCTCGGGGAGCTGTTTTTT. It encodes CASSLVLLGELFF. The chain uses TRBV12-3 or TRBV12-4 and TRBJ2-2, with D hard to call. The CDR3 is made up of 13 amino acids. V gave up 1 base and J gave up 7 bases, with 7 bases separating them.